The source of this T cell receptor beta chain is a study of cytomegalovirus exposure and HLA in healthy donors (dated by TCRdb to about 2017). Study-wide context: An earlier analysis of around 600 of the donors reported 250 to 350 Gb of sequence data and 120 million or so unique TCR beta sequences from about 179 million T cells. The study used immunosequencing to profile the T cell repertoires of several hundred subjects and linked those repertoires to cytomegalovirus serostatus. Among roughly 400 genotyped donors of the cohort, an average of approximately 240,000 unique TCR beta nucleotide sequences were sequenced per donor, around 20% of them non-productive. The study aimed to test whether signatures of past pathogen exposure could be identified by cataloging public T cell receptors. Both class I and class II loci were covered by HLA typing, at four-digit resolution. To decide whether each TCR beta V gene segment behaved as functional or pseudogenic, an earlier analysis of some 570 of the donors relied on high-throughput TCR beta sequencing. An early release that covered fewer than 800 HLA-typed donors contained approximately 320 gigabases of sequencing data and tens of millions of unique TCR sequences. Typing coverage varied by locus: roughly 629-640 donors for A, B, C, DRB1 and DQB1; about 520 for DQA1; over 600 for DPA1; roughly 470 for DPB1. Donor age, sex, ethnicity and CMV serostatus were compiled together with the repertoire data. A handful of DR-DQ haplotypes were handled as single units for association and clustering because linkage in the cohort was strong. All discovery cohort repertoires had been generated on a single sequencing platform. Rather than using new phenotypic data, the later analysis identified candidate immune exposures from TCR beta sequences and from how often those sequences occurred across donors. Genome-wide SNP genotypes for about 60% of the 666 donors were used in a later genetic analysis, which treated that subset as a discovery cohort. Among the roughly 370 genotyped donors, about 83% belonged to the genetic ancestry cluster associated with self-reported Caucasian donors. A later analysis re-analyzed previously published TCR beta repertoires from hundreds of donors and added high-resolution HLA genotyping to study TCR occurrence patterns. To predict cytomegalovirus infection status, the study brought together high-throughput TCR immunosequencing, statistical association of individual TCRs with disease status, and machine learning. Along with the approximately 670-subject first cohort, a separate validation cohort of 120 different subjects was used.

In total, about 650 healthy bone marrow donors made up the cohort. Cohort members were all nominally healthy when sampled, although unrecorded immune exposures were likely present. The donor tested CMV seronegative, placing the donor among the 352 seronegative members of the cohort. Every donor gave a peripheral blood sample, and the peripheral blood mononuclear cells from that sample were used for TCR beta sequencing. The Qiagen DNeasy Blood Extraction Kit was used to extract genomic DNA from the blood cell samples. A distance of 17 bases separates the germline ends of V and J, which lose 2 bases and 3 bases respectively. From the cysteine through the phenylalanine, the CDR3 covers 17 amino acids. Just the 51-base CDR3 DNA is kept, in frame starting at base 1. CDR1 and CDR2 are read off the germline V gene as LGHNA and YNFKEQ. This clone was observed a few times. Its antigen is still unknown. Base-call qualities are not available, and no considerably larger clone is one nucleotide away.

The library was produced with the immunoSEQ multiplex PCR assay. The multiplex PCR relied on a mix of 60 forward primers for TCR Vbeta segments and 13 reverse primers for TCR Jbeta segments. The CDR3 region of rearranged TCR beta genes was amplified from genomic DNA by a multiplex PCR assay. The amplified TCR beta libraries were sequenced on the Illumina HiSeq System as 87-base-pair reads. Per the source publication's procedure: A later analysis counted about 80 million unique TCR beta chains across the 550 to 800 repertoires, and 9 million to 14 million of these chains were shared by at least two donors. A nearest-neighbor algorithm error-corrected the raw reads and collapsed the reads into unique sequences, merging closely related sequences to remove PCR and sequencing errors. CDR3 sequences were aligned to IMGT reference sequences to assign V, D and J gene segments. For a sequence to be retained, at least a six-nucleotide match to both a V gene segment and a J gene segment was required. A rearrangement counted as productive if the CDR3 had no stop codons and remained in frame with V and J, and every other rearrangement counted as non-productive. Following IMGT convention, CDR3 was defined as the stretch from the second conserved V-encoded cysteine to the conserved J-encoded phenylalanine. In an earlier analysis of 587 of the donors, sequences lacking an unambiguous match to a single V gene segment were excluded. In an earlier analysis of about 590 of the donors, a V segment was called functional when productive rearrangements were above 56.7%, and segregating when the standard deviation between donors exceeded 5%. A statistical classification framework was developed to diagnose cytomegalovirus status using the catalog of TCR beta chain sequences. A later analysis assigned V and J genes by comparing TCR nucleotide sequences with IMGT/GENE-DB human TR gene sequences. Using the TCRdist pipeline, a later analysis assigned CDR3 sequences along with most-parsimonious VDJ recombination scenarios. In a later analysis, each TCR beta chain was defined by its CDR3 amino acid sequence together with its V-gene family, and reads lacking a unique V-gene family were excluded. As a way to deal with suspected cross-contamination and a sequencing artifact, a later analysis dropped under 600 nucleotide sequences that were highly shared and had low generation probability. For each public chain, a later analysis derived a clonal expansion index from normalized ranks of inferred template counts within each repertoire. In a later analysis, generation probabilities were computed with a VDJ recombination model fitted to out-of-frame rearrangements, and the resulting probabilities were checked against IGoR. In a later analysis, TCR-TCR, TCR-HLA and TCR-CMV co-occurrence was scored with hypergeometric tests, and a repertoire-size bias correction was applied to TCR pairs. To estimate false discovery rates, a later analysis permuted the HLA or CMV assignments 20 times. A later analysis grouped co-occurring TCRs with DBSCAN, adding TCRdist sequence similarity when clustering within HLA-allele-positive subsets. For co-occurrence clustering, repertoires with fewer than 30,000 or more than 120,000 public chains were excluded, along with about five repertoires with anomalous nucleotide sharing. In its TCRdb copy, this immuneACCESS table keeps in-frame sequences only and misses some clones. Where compared with another copy, unresolved V genes explain less than half of these, and the others have no known cause. D and trimming were read from the DNA, whereas the V and J calls and clone size are those reported in that table. For this sample the table gives about 88,000 clones, of which around 89% were detected only once. Clones ranked in the top ten supply around 2.5% of the sample.

What the work shows at the level of the full study, not this receptor alone: In a later genetic analysis, fewer N-insertions in productive TCRs were reported among donors in an Asian-associated ancestry cluster than the 666-donor mean. Specific HLA alleles were associated with more than 15,000 TCR beta sequences at a false discovery rate of 0.05 in a later analysis. A further reported finding was that TCR beta sequences accurately predicted the HLA-A and HLA-B alleles for most subjects in the first cohort. Correlated functional status among segregating V segments might be attributable to linkage disequilibrium, but an unknown experimental factor could not be ruled out. Some IMGT-functional V segments, including TRBV6-2 and TRBV6-3, could not be distinguished by the 87-base-pair reads and were therefore excluded. According to a later analysis, TCR association rates differed among HLA loci, with DRB1 alleles showing the most associated TCRs and HLA-C alleles showing the fewest. The classifier was reported to diagnose cytomegalovirus status with high specificity and sensitivity in both the original and validation cohorts. A later analysis found that most CMV-associated TCR beta chains appeared HLA-restricted, with HLA associations seemingly driven largely by CMV exposure. Because HLA typing was missing for some donors at each locus, association tests included only the typed subset. Most TCR sequences were seen in very few donors, while some public TCRs were found in many individuals. Because counts were too low, approximately 15 rarely observed V segments, including chromosome 9 orphons, were excluded from the earlier analysis of 587 of the donors. A total of 150 to 200 TCR beta chains were listed by the study as associated with cytomegalovirus. In vitro tests confirmed that three of the cytomegalovirus-associated TCR beta chains recognize cytomegalovirus antigens. In a later genetic analysis, a missense DCLRE1C variant was associated with V-gene and J-gene trimming of TCR beta chains, and the association was replicated in an independent cohort. The authors suggested that the approach could potentially be extended to other disease states and immunological phenotypes. In this cohort, only TCR beta chains were sequenced, and detectable features were limited by the absence of alpha or paired-chain data. The sequencing pipeline was judged likely to have produced a cluster of highly shared sequence variants as a technical artifact. According to a later analysis, parvovirus B19, influenza, CMV and Epstein-Barr virus appeared linked to several top co-occurrence clusters. Strong co-occurrence of HLA alleles, especially DR and DQ, made assigning TCR associations to individual alleles difficult. Broadly in line with IMGT annotations, most TCR beta V segments showed up in productive rearrangements about 90% or about 30% of the time in an earlier analysis of 450 to 750 of the donors. Immune exposure information for the cohort was limited to CMV serostatus. The presence/absence analyses assumed that sequencing depth was roughly uniform across donors, and that assumption may not be true. In a later analysis, HLA-associated TCR beta chains were found to be more clonally expanded and to have lower generation probabilities than equally common non-associated chains.

The receptor was isolated from a young man in good health and CMV-seronegative. The chain is made from TRBV4-2 and TRBJ1-5; the D gene is unclear. The sequencing sample was made of PBMCs. The CDR3 reads CASSQKTGASHNQPQHF. DNA sequence: TGTGCCAGCAGCCAAAAGACGGGTGCATCCCACAATCAGCCCCAGCATTTT.